This T cell receptor beta chain stems from a study of blood T cell repertoires in COVID-19. On the study more broadly: Both acute and convalescent COVID-19 samples were obtained from the United States, Italy and Spain. T cells, B-cell-depleted T cells, or PBMCs provided the cDNA or gDNA that served as material.

Trimming cost V 3 bases and J 1 base, with 9 bases left between them. CDR1 is KGHSH and CDR2 is LQKENI in the germline V gene. This CDR3 contains 14 residues. Original processing methods: Estimation of nucleated cell counts relied on the amplification of reference gene primers. Assay: immunoSEQ multiplex PCR; the TCRdb copy retains only in-frame clones and omits some. V and J calls and clone size are copied from that table; D and trimming were computed from the DNA. This sample has approximately 220,000 clones, with around 84% found just once. Cohorts were based on clinical histories the participants reported.

This TCR was sampled from a man aged 35 to 55 who had recovered from COVID-19. The rearrangement joins TRBV18 to TRBJ2-5, with D possibly matching TRBD1 (6 bases). The sample consisted of PBMCs or T cells enriched from blood (not recorded which). The CDR3 is CASSPGHSQETQYF. CDR3 coding DNA: TGTGCCAGCTCACCGGGACACAGCCAAGAGACCCAGTACTTC.